The 28 T cell receptor beta chains below were found in one sample sequenced in a study of cytomegalovirus exposure and HLA in healthy donors. 60 Vbeta and 13 Jbeta primers were used in PCR. Data came from immunoSEQ multiplex PCR; TCRdb stores just in-frame clones and leaves some out. The sample yields approximately 70,000 clones, under 85% seen once. Sequenced material: PBMCs. These receptors came from a woman aged 60 to 75 in good health and CMV-seropositive.

The chain links TRBV11-2 to TRBJ1-5, with D hard to call. CDR3 size: 15 residues. Germline V CDR1 and CDR2: SGHAT, FQNNGV. The V and J ends lost 0 bases and 2 bases respectively, with 8 bases between them. The CDR3, as DNA: TGTGCCAGCAGCTTAGATTCCGGGGGCAATCAGCCCCAGCATTTT. As protein: CASSLDSGGNQPQHF.

CDR3 nucleotides: TGTGCCAGTAGCCCTCCCACAGATCACACTGAAGCTTTCTTT. The encoded protein is CASSPPTDHTEAFF. V is TRBV19 and J is TRBJ1-1; D is unresolved. V lost 6 bases to trimming and J lost 3 bases, with 14 bases between them. CDR1 and CDR2 (germline): LNHDA, SQIVND (reference sequence). This CDR3 spans 14 amino acids.

This clone was detected only a few times. This chain uses TRBV11-3 with TRBJ1-1, with 7 bases aligning to TRBD1. CDR1 is SGHNT, CDR2 YENEEA, per germline. The CDR3 has 14 residues. The V and J ends lost 4 bases and 4 bases, in that order; junction bases with no gene match: 6. CDR3 sequence (DNA): TGTGCCAGCAGCTCCGCAGGGGGTCGCACTGAAGCTTTCTTT. Protein product: CASSSAGGRTEAFF.

V and J are TRBV18 and TRBJ2-7; 10 positions match TRBD2. Losses at the gene ends were 0 bases for V and 5 bases for J; bases not matched to a gene: 7. The CDR3 is made up of 16 amino acids. CDR1 KGHSH and CDR2 LQKENI come from the germline V gene. In DNA form, the CDR3 reads TGTGCCAGCTCACCACCGAGCGGGGGGGCGATGGACGAGCAGTACTTC. Translating it yields CASSPPSGGAMDEQYF.

The rearrangement joins TRBV7-3 to TRBJ1-4; D might be TRBD1 (5 bases). Trimming shortened V by 2 bases and J by 8 bases, and 18 bases separated the two germline ends. In germline, CDR1 is SGHTA, CDR2 FQGTGA. CDR3 length: 16 amino acids. The CDR3 DNA reads as TGTGCCAGCAGCTTAGTTTCGGACATAGGTTACGAAAAACTGTTTTTT. This sequence encodes CASSLVSDIGYEKLFF. Drawing the rest from reference TRBV7-3 and TRBJ1-4, the complete variable domain is GAGVSQTPSNKVTEKGKYVELRCDPISGHTALYWYRQSLGQGPEFLIYFQGTGAADDSGLPNDRFFAVRPEGSVSTLKIQRTERGDSAVYLCASSLVSDIGYEKLFFGSGTQLSVL.

This clone was detected only once. The gene calls are TRBV19 and TRBJ2-7; 11 nucleotides agree with TRBD2. The germline CDR1 and CDR2 sequences are LNHDA and SQIVND (reference sequence). The CDR3 extends over 15 amino acids. The V segment lost 4 bases and the J segment 2 bases; nucleotides outside the gene matches: 4. CDR3 DNA sequence: TGTGCCAGTAGTACGAGACTAGCGGGACCCTACGAGCAGTACTTC. It codes for CASSTRLAGPYEQYF.

The chain links TRBV5-5 to TRBJ1-3; D is uncertain. The V and J ends lost 0 bases and 2 bases respectively, with 6 bases between them. The CDR3 spans 14 residues. Germline CDR1 SGHKS, CDR2 YYEKEE (reference sequence). The CDR3 DNA follows: TGTGCCAGCAGCTTGGCAACGGCTGGAAACACCATATATTTT. Its translation is CASSLATAGNTIYF.

The V gene is TRBV6-1, the J gene TRBJ2-1; 7 bases are a match to TRBD1. CDR1 and CDR2 (germline): MNHNS, SASEGT. Trimming removed 6 bases from V and 4 bases from J; junction bases left unmatched: 9. CDR3 length: 15 residues. This CDR3 reads CASRKPGTDYNEQFF. CDR3 sequence (DNA): TGTGCCAGCAGGAAACCCGGGACAGATTACAATGAGCAGTTCTTC.

This clone was counted between two and nine times. The chain recombines TRBV2 with TRBJ2-1; 15 positions match TRBD2. This CDR3 region has 14 residues. The V gene's germline CDR1 is SNHLY and CDR2 FYNNEI. With V trimmed by 8 bases and J by 8 bases, 4 bases remained unmatched. CDR3: CASGLAGGPHEQFF. Here the CDR3 DNA reads TGTGCCAGCGGACTAGCGGGGGGGCCCCATGAGCAGTTCTTC.

The genes are TRBV25-1 and TRBJ2-1; 7 nucleotides match TRBD2. CDR1 is MGHDK, CDR2 SYGVNS, per germline. The V segment lost 3 bases and the J segment 0 bases; nucleotides outside the gene matches: 2. The CDR3 extends over 15 amino acids. CDR3 DNA sequence: TGTGCCAGCAGTGAGACTAGCCTCTCCTACAATGAGCAGTTCTTC. The encoded protein is CASSETSLSYNEQFF.

J is TRBJ1-5 and V is TRBV7-9; the D gene is possibly TRBD1 (5 bases). V lost 6 bases, J lost 3 bases, and 6 bases lay in between. There are 12 residues in the CDR3. Germline CDR1 reads SEHNR; CDR2 reads FQNEAQ (reference sequence). The CDR3 nucleotides read TGTGCCAGCAGACAGGACAATCAGCCCCAGCATTTT. Amino acids: CASRQDNQPQHF. The complete variable domain, with remaining parts taken from reference TRBV7-9 and TRBJ1-5, reads DTGVSQNPRHKITKRGQNVTFRCDPISEHNRLYWYRQTLGQGPEFLTYFQNEAQLEKSRLLSDRFSAERPKGSFSTLEIQRTEQGDSAMYLCASRQDNQPQHFGDGTRLSIL.

The chain joins TRBV9 to TRBJ2-5; 8 positions match TRBD2. Germline lookup yields CDR1 SGDLS and CDR2 YYNGEE. There are 18 residues in the CDR3. Trimming took 3 bases from V and 1 from J; bases not matched to a gene: 14. The CDR3 loop is CASSASPAGEFVQETQYF. Here the CDR3 DNA reads TGTGCCAGCAGCGCGTCTCCAGCGGGGGAGTTTGTCCAAGAGACCCAGTACTTC.

The chain links TRBV6-5 to TRBJ1-1, with D unresolved. The germline gives CDR1 MNHEY, CDR2 SVGAGI. This CDR3 contains 13 residues. Deletions cut 6 bases from V and 0 bases from J, with 8 bases between. The CDR3 sequence: CASSPRMNTEAFF. The CDR3 nucleotides read TGTGCCAGCAGCCCGAGAATGAACACTGAAGCTTTCTTT.

CDR3 coding DNA: TGCAGCGCTACCCAGGCAAACACTGAAGCTTTCTTT. Translated: CSATQANTEAFF. V is TRBV29-1 and J is TRBJ1-1; D call uncertain. Germline values: CDR1 SQVTM, CDR2 ANQGSEA. With 7 bases removed from V and 2 bases from J, the gap between germline ends came to 11 bases. The CDR3 totals 12 residues.

This chain links TRBV28 with TRBJ2-1; 8 bases agree with TRBD2. V gave up 8 bases and J gave up 10 bases; unmatched junction bases: 10. The CDR3 is 13 residues long. Germline V CDR1 and CDR2: MDHEN, SYDVKM. The CDR3 region is CASRTSRRWEQFF. CDR3 nucleotides: TGTGCCAGCCGGACTAGCCGAAGATGGGAGCAGTTCTTC.

The chain links TRBV2 to TRBJ1-3; 8 bases are shared with TRBD1. This CDR3 spans 18 amino acids. The V gene's germline CDR1 is SNHLY and CDR2 FYNNEI. The junction had 11 bases not matched to a gene; V was cut back by 4 bases and J by 0 bases. The CDR3: CASSGGQAMGVSGNTIYF. The CDR3 DNA sequence: TGTGCCAGCAGTGGGGGACAGGCCATGGGGGTCTCTGGAAACACCATATATTTT.

The count of this clone is one. V usage is TRBV6-1 and J usage is TRBJ1-2, with 7 bases fitting TRBD1. This CDR3 is 13 amino acids long. Trimming removed 5 bases from V and 8 bases from J; junction bases left unmatched: 8. CDR1 MNHNS and CDR2 SASEGT come from the germline V gene. The chain's CDR3 is CASSQGGLRGYTF. CDR3 nucleotide sequence: TGTGCCAGCAGTCAGGGGGGTCTTCGGGGCTACACCTTC.

The chain is built from TRBV5-1 and TRBJ2-5; 8 positions agree with TRBD1. There are 15 residues in the CDR3. CDR1 is SGHRS and CDR2 is YFSETQ in the germline V gene. V lost 0 bases and J lost 4; bases outside the gene matches: 5. Here the CDR3 DNA reads TGCGCCAGCAGCTTGGGGACAGGGATAACAGAGACCCAGTACTTC. This translates into CASSLGTGITETQYF.

The chain links TRBV7-9 to TRBJ1-1, with 8 bases matching TRBD1. V lost 4 bases, J lost 4 bases, and 2 bases stayed unmatched. The CDR3 is 13 residues long. The V gene's germline CDR1 is SEHNR and CDR2 FQNEAQ (reference sequence). The CDR3 DNA sequence: TGTGCCAGCAGCTCCAGGGGGCTCACTGAAGCTTTCTTT. The encoded protein is CASSSRGLTEAFF.

This clone was picked up one time. CDR3 amino acids: CASSDRTTTALNEQFF. The CDR3 nucleotides are TGTGCCAGCAGTGACAGGACTACAACCGCACTCAATGAGCAGTTCTTC. The chain combines TRBV2 with TRBJ2-1; tentative D call: TRBD2 (6 bases). CDR3 length: 16 amino acids. With 3 bases removed from V and 6 bases from J, the gap between germline ends came to 18 bases. The V gene's germline CDR1 is SNHLY and CDR2 FYNNEI. The full variable domain, its missing parts supplied by reference TRBV2 and TRBJ2-1, is EPEVTQTPSHQVTQMGQEVILRCVPISNHLYFYWYRQILGQKVEFLVSFYNNEISEKSEIFDDQFSVERPDGSNFTLKIRSTKLEDSAMYFCASSDRTTTALNEQFFGPGTRLTVL.

In this sample, this clone turned up once. The junction and the germline gene differ at one end; a read error may be behind it. The chain has TRBV20-1 and TRBJ2-7; perhaps TRBD1 as D (5 bases). This CDR3 has 11 amino acids. Germline V gene lookup returns CDR1 DFQATT and CDR2 SNEGSKA (reference sequence). DNA for the CDR3: TGCAGTGCGCAAACTGGTCTGGGGCAGGAGTTC. It codes for CSAQTGLGQEF.

J is TRBJ2-7 and V is TRBV10-3, with 8 bases matching TRBD2. Looked up from germline, CDR1 is ENHRY and CDR2 is SYGVKD. The CDR3 loop spans 14 amino acids. V shed 7 bases, J shed 5 bases, and the junction held 10 bases outside the gene matches. CDR3 sequence: CAIKISGAGDEQYF. The CDR3 DNA follows: TGTGCCATCAAGATTAGCGGGGCCGGGGACGAGCAGTACTTC.

V and J are TRBV10-3 and TRBJ1-2; 7 nucleotides line up with TRBD1. The CDR3 sequence is 14 residues long. The trim removed 6 bases at V and 6 bases at J, leaving 10 bases unmatched. Germline V CDR1 and CDR2: ENHRY, SYGVKD. CDR3 residues: CAIRTSGTEDGYTF. DNA for the CDR3: TGTGCCATCAGGACGTCCGGGACAGAGGATGGCTACACCTTC.

The chain uses TRBV25-1 and TRBJ2-4; 7 positions agree with TRBD1. CDR1 is MGHDK, CDR2 SYGVNS, per germline. The CDR3 extends over 12 amino acids. Trimming cost V 7 bases and J 7 bases; bases outside gene matches: 4. The CDR3 sequence is CASMDRTNIQYF. CDR3 nucleotides: TGTGCCAGCATGGACAGGACCAACATTCAGTACTTC.

The chain recombines TRBV5-8 with TRBJ1-1; no clear D gene. This CDR3 is 10 amino acids long. V dropped 3 bases and J dropped 8 bases, with 5 bases sitting between them. Germline CDR1 reads SGHTS; CDR2 reads YDEGEE. CDR3: CASSWLEAFF. CDR3 coding DNA: TGTGCCAGCAGCTGGCTCGAAGCTTTCTTT.

This chain links TRBV19 with TRBJ1-3; no clear D gene. Germline lookup yields CDR1 LNHDA and CDR2 SQIVND (reference sequence). The length of the CDR3 is 13 residues. Trimming cost V 2 bases and J 3 bases, with 5 bases left between them. Here the CDR3 DNA reads TGTGCCAGTAGTATAAACGGTGGAAACACCATATATTTT. This sequence encodes CASSINGGNTIYF.

V gene TRBV11-2 combines with J gene TRBJ2-5; 11 nucleotides agree with TRBD2. The CDR3 extends over 16 amino acids. After removal of 2 bases from V and 4 bases from J, the junction contained 6 bases not matched to a gene. Germline V gene data show CDR1 as SGHAT and CDR2 as FQNNGV. The CDR3 coding sequence is TGTGCCAGCAGCTTACGCCGACTAGCGGGGAGAGAGACCCAGTACTTC. It encodes CASSLRRLAGRETQYF.

The gene calls are TRBV2 and TRBJ2-7; D is perhaps TRBD2 (6 bases). V dropped 3 bases and J dropped 4 bases, with 7 bases sitting between them. The CDR3 has 12 residues. Looked up from germline, CDR1 is SNHLY and CDR2 is FYNNEI. Written as DNA, the CDR3 is TGTGCCAGCAGTGATCGGGGGTACGAGCAGTACTTC. It yields the protein CASSDRGYEQYF.